A single sample gave rise to the 27 T cell receptor beta chains below, sequenced in a study of T-cell reconstitution after alpha-beta-depleted transplantation in children. This sample's TCRbeta library carried unique molecular identifier barcodes. MiXCR was run by TCRdb on the PCR reads, yielding one entry per CDR3 protein. The sample carries about 250,000 distinct CDR3 sequences, more than 20% recorded once. Sequenced here: PBMCs, mostly from graft donor cells, sampled 360 days after TCRalphabeta/CD19-depleted stem cell transplant. The receptors shown here come from a female patient aged 2-9 years who had a stem cell transplant for congenital amegakaryocytic thrombocytopenia, so the T cells may come from the graft donor.

The genes are TRBV5-1 and TRBJ1-1; TRBD1 matches at 8 bases. Trimming at V came to 3 bases and at J to 2 bases, leaving 3 bases not matched to a gene. The CDR3 is 14 amino acids. The germline CDR1 and CDR2 sequences are SGHRS and YFSETQ. The CDR3: CASSWGQANTEAFF. The CDR3 nucleotides are TGCGCCAGCAGCTGGGGACAGGCTAACACTGAAGCTTTCTTT.

CDR3 amino acids: CASSLVGQGTYSNQPQHF. The DNA of the CDR3 is TGTGCCAGCAGCTTAGTCGGGCAGGGGACATATAGCAATCAGCCCCAGCATTTT. The V call is TRBV7-8, the J call TRBJ1-5, with D perhaps TRBD1 (6 bases). The V end lost 1 base, the J end lost 0 bases, and 16 bases lay between the germline ends. The CDR3 runs 18 residues. From germline, CDR1 is SGHVS and CDR2 FQNEAQ.

The V gene is TRBV28, the J gene TRBJ1-4; the D is unclear. The CDR3 is 16 amino acids. Germline CDR1 is MDHEN and CDR2 is SYDVKM. Trimming shortened V by 1 base and J by 0 bases, and 9 bases separated the two germline ends. The CDR3 loop is CASSLSAAATNEKLFF. CDR3 coding DNA: TGTGCCAGCAGTTTATCGGCAGCCGCAACTAATGAAAAACTGTTTTTT. The full variable domain, its missing parts supplied by reference TRBV28 and TRBJ1-4, is DVKVTQSSRYLVKRTGEKVFLECVQDMDHENMFWYRQDPGLGLRLIYFSYDVKMKEKGDIPEGYSVSREKKERFSLILESASTNQTSMYLCASSLSAAATNEKLFFGSGTQLSVL.

This clonotype showed up just once. The CDR3 bases are TGTGCCAGCAGTTATCGGGTAGCGGGAGTTAGTGAGCAGTTCTTC. Translation: CASSYRVAGVSEQFF. This sequence joins TRBV6-2 or TRBV6-3 and TRBJ2-1; 9 nucleotides align to TRBD2. V gave up 3 bases and J gave up 9 bases; unmatched junction bases: 9. The CDR3 runs 15 residues. The germline V gene has CDR1 MNHEY and CDR2 SVGEGT.

The genes are TRBV20-1 and TRBJ2-5, with D possibly being TRBD1 or TRBD2 (5 bases each). Trimming took 7 bases from V and 3 from J, leaving 15 bases between them. This CDR3 comprises 13 residues. Germline values: CDR1 DFQATT, CDR2 SNEGSKA (reference sequence). The CDR3 sequence: CSVPRGREETQYF. DNA for the CDR3: TGCAGTGTGCCCCGGGGCAGGGAAGAGACCCAGTACTTC.

Only a few counts were recorded for this clonotype. The V call is TRBV7-9, the J call TRBJ2-5; D not certain. Germline V gene sequence: CDR1 SEHNR, CDR2 FQNEAQ (reference sequence). CDR3 length equals 13 residues. Between the trimmed V and J ends, which lost 1 base and 4 bases, there was a span of 7 bases. The CDR3 here is CASSLDLLETQYF. Written as DNA, the CDR3 is TGTGCCAGCAGCTTAGATTTGTTAGAGACCCAGTACTTC.

This clonotype was seen at least ten times. The chain's CDR3 is CASSSRPELYYEQYF. In DNA form, the CDR3 reads TGTGCCAGCAGCTCACGACCCGAATTGTACTACGAGCAGTACTTC. The rearrangement joins TRBV7-6 to TRBJ2-7; D not certain. V lost 4 bases, J lost 3 bases, and 16 bases lay in between. CDR3 length equals 15 residues. Germline CDR1 and CDR2: SGHVS and FNYEAQ.

This clonotype was found many times. The chain joins TRBV4-2 to TRBJ2-5; D call uncertain. The CDR3 is 15 residues long. The germline V gene encodes CDR1 LGHNA and CDR2 YNFKEQ. The V and J ends lost 0 bases and 5 bases respectively, with 13 bases between them. In DNA form, the CDR3 reads TGTGCCAGCAGCCAAGATCCCTCGTGGGGTGAGACCCAGTACTTC. Its protein product is CASSQDPSWGETQYF.

V gene TRBV4-2 combines with J gene TRBJ1-1; the D is unclear. Trimming left V 3 bases short and J 4 bases short, with 6 bases between. The length of the CDR3 is 12 residues. Germline lookup yields CDR1 LGHNA and CDR2 YNFKEQ. CDR3: CASSHSSTEAFF. The DNA of the CDR3 is TGTGCCAGCAGCCATAGTAGCACTGAAGCTTTCTTT.

V gene TRBV5-6 combines with J gene TRBJ2-3; D may be TRBD1 (6 bases). This CDR3 has 16 amino acids. Germline loops: CDR1 SGHDT, CDR2 YYEEEE. V was shortened by 2 bases and J by 2 bases, with 15 bases between the two germline ends. CDR3 bases: TGTGCCAGCAGCTTTGAGTTAGGACAGCTCACAGATACGCAGTATTTT. As protein: CASSFELGQLTDTQYF.

This clonotype was recorded a few times. This chain connects TRBV5-5 to TRBJ2-5; 8 bases are shared with TRBD1. The V gene end was trimmed by 1 base and the J gene end by 4 bases; junction bases not matched to a gene: 9. Germline-derived CDR1 and CDR2 are SGHKS and YYEKEE (reference sequence). This CDR3 contains 16 residues. As DNA, the CDR3 is TGTGCCAGCAGCTTGTGGGGACAGGTCAATCGAGAGACCCAGTACTTC. Its protein is CASSLWGQVNRETQYF.

The chain carries TRBV27 and TRBJ2-1; 9 positions agree with TRBD2. The CDR3 runs 20 residues. Per the germline V gene, CDR1 is MNHEY and CDR2 is SMNVEV (reference sequence). The V segment lost 5 bases and the J segment 1 base; nucleotides outside the gene matches: 18. CDR3 DNA: TGTGCCAGCAGTCCGGGGGGAGGCGGGCGGGAGGGGATGTCCTACAATGAGCAGTTCTTC. Its protein product is CASSPGGGGREGMSYNEQFF.

V gene TRBV11-2 combines with J gene TRBJ2-5; D may be TRBD1 (6 bases). Germline V gene sequence: CDR1 SGHAT, CDR2 FQNNGV. Trimming left V 1 base short and J 4 bases short, with 19 bases between. This CDR3 contains 17 residues. CDR3 protein: CASSLVPSYGGRETQYF. The CDR3 region has the DNA TGTGCCAGCAGCTTAGTACCTTCGTATGGGGGCCGAGAGACCCAGTACTTC.

This clonotype was counted between two and nine times. The rearrangement joins TRBV20-1 to TRBJ1-1; 8 bases match TRBD1. V was pared by 5 bases and J by 7 bases, with 6 bases of the junction left unmatched. This CDR3 has 12 amino acids. From germline, CDR1 is DFQATT and CDR2 SNEGSKA (reference sequence). The CDR3 reads CSASDRGDEAFF. CDR3 nucleotide sequence: TGCAGTGCTTCAGACAGGGGTGATGAAGCTTTCTTT.

The rearrangement links TRBV28 to TRBJ2-7, with 12 bases fitting TRBD1. Per germline, CDR1 MDHEN and CDR2 SYDVKM. V gave up 7 bases and J gave up 7 bases; unmatched junction bases: 8. This CDR3 region has 14 residues. CDR3 in DNA: TGTGCCAGCATCTGGGACAGGGGGCTCGGGGAGCAGTACTTC. It encodes CASIWDRGLGEQYF.

The sample holds a few counts of this clonotype. The CDR3 sequence: CASSPVTGRSGYGYTF. CDR3 coding DNA: TGTGCCAGCAGCCCAGTCACAGGGCGTTCCGGCTATGGCTACACCTTC. The chain recombines TRBV11-2 with TRBJ1-2; perhaps TRBD1 as D (6 bases). This CDR3 is built from 16 residues. V was cut by 5 bases and J by 4 bases, with 20 bases left in between. The V gene's germline CDR1 is SGHAT and CDR2 FQNNGV. Together with reference TRBV11-2 and TRBJ1-2, the CDR3 gives the full variable domain: EAGVAQSPRYKIIEKRQSVAFWCNPISGHATLYWYQQILGQGPKLLIQFQNNGVVDDSQLPKDRFSAERLKGVDSTLKIQPAKLEDSAVYLCASSPVTGRSGYGYTFGSGTRLTVV.

This clonotype was found many times. The genes are TRBV12-3 or TRBV12-4 and TRBJ1-6; possibly TRBD1 for D (6 bases). Trimming shortened V by 3 bases and J by 9 bases, and 12 bases separated the two germline ends. CDR3 length: 14 residues. The CDR3 nucleotides read TGTGCCAGCAGTTTTCTGGACAGTACTTCACCCCTCCACTTT. Encoded protein: CASSFLDSTSPLHF.

Points on this clonotype: A read error may explain this, as a much larger clone is one base away. This rearrangement joins TRBV6-2 or TRBV6-3 to TRBJ2-3, with TRBD1 identical over 8 bases. The germline gives CDR1 MNHEY, CDR2 SVGEGT. The CDR3 is 13 residues long. The DNA for the CDR3 is TGTGCCAGCAGGGCAGGGGGCACAGATACGCACTATTTT. Translation gives CASRAGGTDTHYF.

The V gene is TRBV11-3, the J gene TRBJ2-5; 8 bases match TRBD2. J gave up 4 bases and V 5 bases, and 9 bases lay outside the gene matches. Germline V gene lookup returns CDR1 SGHNT and CDR2 YENEEA. CDR3 length equals 15 residues. CDR3 loop: CASSRTGTRGETQYF. CDR3 coding DNA: TGTGCCAGCAGCCGGACCGGGACTAGGGGAGAGACCCAGTACTTC. Full variable domain (missing parts from reference TRBV11-3 and TRBJ2-5): EAGVVQSPRYKIIEKKQPVAFWCNPISGHNTLYWYLQNLGQGPELLIRYENEEAVDDSQLPKDRFSAERLKGVDSTLKIQPAELGDSAVYLCASSRTGTRGETQYFGPGTRLLVL.

A few counts support this clonotype. The V call is TRBV13, the J call TRBJ1-6, with D perhaps matching TRBD1 (5 bases). V was cut by 7 bases and J by 4 bases, with 11 bases left in between. The CDR3 totals 14 residues. Looked up from germline, CDR1 is PRHDT and CDR2 is FYEKMQ (reference sequence). The CDR3, as DNA: TGTGCCAGCACTCCGGGACGGTATAATTCACCCCTCCACTTT. Encoded protein: CASTPGRYNSPLHF.

This clonotype was counted ten times or more. This chain joins TRBV5-1 and TRBJ2-1; 10 bases map to TRBD2. The CDR3 extends over 13 amino acids. Germline assignment: CDR1 SGHRS and CDR2 YFSETQ. V trimming: 4 bases; J trimming: 7 bases; junction bases outside the gene matches: 2. This chain's CDR3 is CASSPGLANEQFF. CDR3 nucleotides: TGCGCCAGCAGCCCGGGACTAGCGAATGAGCAGTTCTTC.

V gene TRBV12-3 or TRBV12-4 combines with J gene TRBJ2-3; 7 bases line up with TRBD1. There are 15 residues in the CDR3. V dropped 1 base and J dropped 5; count of bases not matched to a gene: 6. CDR3 DNA sequence: TGTGCCAGCAGTTTAGGGATCGGGACAGTAGATACGCAGTATTTT. Translated: CASSLGIGTVDTQYF.

The chain employs TRBV28 and TRBJ2-7; 11 bases map to TRBD1. Germline lookup yields CDR1 MDHEN and CDR2 SYDVKM. The J segment lost 4 bases and the V segment lost 10 bases, leaving 15 bases of the junction unmatched. The CDR3 is made up of 16 amino acids. Written as DNA, the CDR3 is TGTGCCACCCCGCACAGGACAGGGGGCATTCATTACGAGCAGTACTTC. Protein product: CATPHRTGGIHYEQYF. Variable domain in full (rest from reference TRBV28 and TRBJ2-7): DVKVTQSSRYLVKRTGEKVFLECVQDMDHENMFWYRQDPGLGLRLIYFSYDVKMKEKGDIPEGYSVSREKKERFSLILESASTNQTSMYLCATPHRTGGIHYEQYFGPGTRLTVT.

As for this clonotype: Given a much more abundant clone one base away, this may be a read error. V is TRBV12-3 or TRBV12-4 and J is TRBJ1-5; D remains unclear. The CDR3 has 14 residues. Trimming removed 6 bases from V and 0 bases from J, with 9 bases in between. The CDR3 DNA follows: TGTGCCAGCAGCTTGGACTGTAGCAATCAGCCCCAGCATTTT. Amino acid sequence: CASSLDCSNQPQHF.

There are many counts of this clonotype. The junction departs from germline at one end; a sequencing error may be responsible. The chain has TRBV28 and TRBJ1-4; D is unresolved. The CDR3 contains 12 residues. CDR1 MDHEN and CDR2 SYDVKM come from the germline V gene. Written as DNA, the CDR3 is TGTGCCAGCAGTTCGCCCACCGGCGGGGTTGGTTTT. Translated, it gives CASSSPTGGVGF.

V and J are TRBV5-1 and TRBJ2-5; TRBD2 matches at 10 bases. The CDR3 is made up of 15 amino acids. The J segment lost 2 bases and the V segment lost 3 bases, leaving 4 bases of the junction unmatched. Germline loops: CDR1 SGHRS, CDR2 YFSETQ. The CDR3 sequence: CASSWVAGGQETQYF. DNA for the CDR3: TGCGCCAGCAGCTGGGTAGCGGGAGGACAAGAGACCCAGTACTTC. Complete variable domain (other parts from reference TRBV5-1 and TRBJ2-5): KAGVTQTPRYLIKTRGQQVTLSCSPISGHRSVSWYQQTPGQGLQFLFEYFSETQRNKGNFPGRFSGRQFSNSRSEMNVSTLELGDSALYLCASSWVAGGQETQYFGPGTRLLVL.

This clonotype was observed a few times. The rearrangement joins TRBV12-3 or TRBV12-4 to TRBJ2-3, with 8 bases matching TRBD2. V dropped 4 bases and J dropped 0; count of bases not matched to a gene: 3. The CDR3 has 15 amino acids. CDR3 region: CASSSGGRSTDTQYF. CDR3 nucleotide sequence: TGTGCCAGCAGTTCCGGCGGGAGGAGCACAGATACGCAGTATTTT.